This TCR beta chain derives from a study of blood T cell repertoires in COVID-19. As for the study in general: Donors in the United States, Italy and Spain gave samples during acute or convalescent COVID-19. T cells, B-cell-depleted T cells, or PBMCs provided the cDNA or gDNA that served as material.

In the original processing: Reference gene primer amplification yielded estimated nucleated cell counts. Produced via immunoSEQ multiplex PCR; TCRdb's table is partial and in-frame only. V, J and clone size reflect that table, while D and trimming were determined from the DNA. This table holds fewer than 130,000 clones, roughly 80% found once. The CDR3 is 14 amino acids. Per germline, CDR1 KGHSH and CDR2 LQKENI. J gave up 7 bases and V 2 bases, and 5 bases lay outside the gene matches. Material: peripheral blood. The receptor comes from a woman in her sixties with acute or convalescent COVID-19. This chain joins TRBV18 and TRBJ1-5; TRBD1 agrees at 7 bases. CDR3 nucleotides: TGTGCCAGCTCACCATACAGGGGTGAGCAGCCCCAGCATTTT. It translates to CASSPYRGEQPQHF.